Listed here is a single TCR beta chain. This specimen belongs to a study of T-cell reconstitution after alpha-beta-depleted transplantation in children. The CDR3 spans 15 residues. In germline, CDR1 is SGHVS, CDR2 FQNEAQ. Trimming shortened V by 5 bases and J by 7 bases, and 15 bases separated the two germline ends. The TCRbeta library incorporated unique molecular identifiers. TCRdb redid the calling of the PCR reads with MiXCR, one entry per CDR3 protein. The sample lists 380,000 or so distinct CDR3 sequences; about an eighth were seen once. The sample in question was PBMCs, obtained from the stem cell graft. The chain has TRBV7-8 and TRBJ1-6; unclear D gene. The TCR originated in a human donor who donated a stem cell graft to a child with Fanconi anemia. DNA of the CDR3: TGTGCCAGCAGCGATCGGACGGACTGGAATTCACCCCTCCACTTT. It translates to CASSDRTDWNSPLHF.